A single T cell receptor beta chain is shown here with its context. V dropped 3 bases and J dropped 7 bases, with 12 bases sitting between them. The CDR3 spans 13 residues. Germline lookup yields CDR1 SGHDN and CDR2 FVKESK. The data originate from a study of blood T cell repertoires in COVID-19. Across the whole study: In each case, the material was cDNA or gDNA derived from T cells, B-cell-depleted T cells, or PBMCs.

TCRdb's table, derived via immunoSEQ multiplex PCR, lists solely in-frame clones and lacks some. Here the sample spans about 300,000 clones, roughly four fifths being singletons. The receptor comes from a woman aged 50 to 60 who had recovered from COVID-19. Sequenced sample: peripheral blood. The J gene is TRBJ2-5, the V gene TRBV14; weak D call: TRBD1 (6 bases). CDR3 in amino acids: CASSQDSLGTQYF. The CDR3 DNA reads TGTGCCAGCAGCCAGGACAGTCTGGGGACCCAGTACTTC.